Listed below are T cell receptor beta chains from one sample, sequenced in a study of technical replicates of blood from a handful of donors. Profiling relied on immunoSEQ multiplex PCR, and the TCRdb table lists in-frame clones only, not all of them. The sample lists about 72,000 clones; just under 95% were seen once. Sequenced: T cells isolated from PBMCs. The origin of the receptors is a human donor in good health. CDR3s include the opening cysteine and the closing phenylalanine or tryptophan. A D gene is named only where the DNA matches it firmly. Part of the rows lack a size; the others show once, few, many or a class for expanded clones.

TRBV6-1,-,TRBJ1-5,13,-,TGTGCCAGCAGGGTGACAGAGGCTGGGCCCCAGCATTTT,CASRVTEAGPQHF
TRBV7-2,-,TRBJ2-1,16,-,TGTGCCAGCAGCTTAGGCCCCCCCGGGAGTCTAAATGAGCAGTTCTTC,CASSLGPPGSLNEQFF
TRBV30,-,TRBJ2-5,13,once,TGTGCCTGGAGTGCCAGGGGAGCCGGGACCCAGTACTTC,CAWSARGAGTQYF
TRBV10-3,TRBD2,TRBJ2-5,16,-,TGTGCCATCAGTGAAGGACTAGCGGGAGTCTTTGGGACCCAGTACTTC,CAISEGLAGVFGTQYF
TRBV10-1,-,TRBJ2-7,16,-,TGCGCCAGCAGCGAGCCCTTTGGCGAAGGGACTGACGAGCAGTACTTC,CASSEPFGEGTDEQYF
TRBV5-1,TRBD2,TRBJ2-7,13,-,TGCGCCAGCAGACTAGCGGGAGTCGACGAGCAGTACTTC,CASRLAGVDEQYF
TRBV6-5,TRBD1,TRBJ2-7,14,-,TGTGCCAGCTCAGGGACAGGACCTTCCTACGAGCAGTACTTC,CASSGTGPSYEQYF
TRBV28,-,TRBJ1-3,17,-,TGTGCCAGCAGTTTACTAAGAGGTGGAAGCTCTGGAAACACCATATATTTT,CASSLLRGGSSGNTIYF
TRBV27,TRBD2,TRBJ2-1,15,-,TGTGCCAGCAACTCAGGGACTAGCGGAGGGAATGAGCAGTTCTTC,CASNSGTSGGNEQFF
TRBV2,TRBD1,TRBJ2-2,15,-,TGTGCCAGCAGTGAGGGACAGGTTTATACCGGGGAGCTGTTTTTT,CASSEGQVYTGELFF
TRBV2,-,TRBJ2-7,15,once,TGTGCCAGCACGGAGCTGGGGTCAGGGGTGGGCGAGCAGTACTTC,CASTELGSGVGEQYF
TRBV27,-,TRBJ2-1,14,-,TGTGCCAGCAGTTTTTTTAGTTCAGGGAATGAGCAGTTCTTC,CASSFFSSGNEQFF
TRBV14,-,TRBJ1-1,16,-,TGTGCCAGCAGCCAAGTAGACCTTTGGAGAAACACTGAAGCTTTCTTT,CASSQVDLWRNTEAFF
TRBV25-1,TRBD2,TRBJ2-7,14,once,TGTGCCAGCAGTGTGTCTAGCGGGAGATCCGAGCAGTACTTC,CASSVSSGRSEQYF
TRBV28,-,TRBJ2-7,12,-,TGTGCCAGCAGTTTAGCACTCTACGAGCAGTACTTC,CASSLALYEQYF
TRBV30,-,TRBJ1-1,14,-,TGTGCCTGGAGTGAGGCAGGGATGAACACTGAAGCTTTCTTT,CAWSEAGMNTEAFF
TRBV29-1,-,TRBJ1-2,12,-,TGCAGCGTATATTTAACTAACTATGGCTACACCTTC,CSVYLTNYGYTF
TRBV29-1,-,TRBJ1-2,11,-,TGCAGCGTTGTTCATATTAGTGGCTACACCTTC,CSVVHISGYTF
TRBV7-9,TRBD1,TRBJ2-1,14,-,TGTGCCAGCAGCCCGGGACAGGGGGCCTATGAGCAGTTCTTC,CASSPGQGAYEQFF
TRBV2,-,TRBJ2-7,13,-,TGTGCCACCTCGGGACAAGACAACTACGAGCAGTACTTC,CATSGQDNYEQYF
TRBV5-1,-,TRBJ2-1,15,-,TGCGCCAGCAGCTCGCCGACTACCTCCTACAATGAGCAGTTCTTC,CASSSPTTSYNEQFF
TRBV28,TRBD1,TRBJ1-2,13,-,TGTGCCAGCAGCTTGGACAGGGCCTATGGCTACACCTTC,CASSLDRAYGYTF
TRBV5-1,-,TRBJ1-5,14,-,TGCGCCAGCAGCCCCGGACAAAGCAATCAGCCCCAGCATTTT,CASSPGQSNQPQHF
TRBV4-1,TRBD1,TRBJ1-3,17,-,TGCGCCAGCAGCCAAGTCCACGGGACAGACTCTGGAAACACCATATATTTT,CASSQVHGTDSGNTIYF
TRBV30,-,TRBJ1-5,13,-,TGTGCCTGGAGTAATGGGGCTAAACAGCCCCAGCATTTT,CAWSNGAKQPQHF
TRBV7-6,TRBD2,TRBJ2-2,16,-,TGTGCCAGCAGCTTAGCCGCGGGAGGGATCCCCGGGGAGCTGTTTTTT,CASSLAAGGIPGELFF
TRBV29-1,-,TRBJ2-1,10,-,TGCAGCGTTGAACCGGGTGAGCAGTTCTTC,CSVEPGEQFF
TRBV19,-,TRBJ1-2,14,-,TGTGCCAGTAGTCTCCCTCGGGTCTACTATGGCTACACCTTC,CASSLPRVYYGYTF
TRBV11-3,-,TRBJ2-3,13,-,TGTGCCAGCAGCCACACTCTAGTAGATACGCAGTATTTT,CASSHTLVDTQYF
TRBV30,-,TRBJ1-5,18,-,TGTGCCTGGAGTTCAGGGACTTTTTTTACTGGCCGTAATCAGCCCCAGCATTTT,CAWSSGTFFTGRNQPQHF
TRBV5-4,TRBD2,TRBJ2-1,14,-,TGTGCCAGCAGCTTGGAGCTAGCGGGAGTTGAGCAGTTCTTC,CASSLELAGVEQFF
TRBV11-2,TRBD2,TRBJ2-3,16,-,TGTGCCAGCAGCACGGGACTAGCGGATTTTACAGATACGCAGTATTTT,CASSTGLADFTDTQYF
TRBV7-9,-,TRBJ2-7,14,-,TGTGCCAGCAGCTCGCTAGGATTCTCCTACGAGCAGTACTTC,CASSSLGFSYEQYF
TRBV30,-,TRBJ1-2,13,-,TGTGCCTGGAGTGCAACGGGACAAGCCGGCTACACCTTC,CAWSATGQAGYTF
TRBV7-3,TRBD1,TRBJ1-1,15,few,TGTGCCAGCAGCGCAGCCGGGACAGGGCGAACTGAAGCTTTCTTT,CASSAAGTGRTEAFF
TRBV10-2,TRBD1,TRBJ2-3,17,-,TGCGCCAGCAGTGAGATCTTGACAGGGGAAGGCACAGATACGCAGTATTTT,CASSEILTGEGTDTQYF
TRBV6-5,-,TRBJ2-2,14,-,TGTGCCAGCGCGGGAAGTCTGCGCACCGGGGAGCTGTTTTTT,CASAGSLRTGELFF
TRBV6-5,TRBD2,TRBJ2-7,15,-,TGTGCCAGCAGTTACCCAGATAGCGGGACCTACGAGCAGTACTTC,CASSYPDSGTYEQYF
TRBV4-1,-,TRBJ1-5,13,once,TGCGCCAGCAGCCGAATAAGGGGTCAGCCCCAGCATTTT,CASSRIRGQPQHF
TRBV27,-,TRBJ1-1,15,-,TGTGCCAGCAGTTTTGGTGGACAAGTGAACACTGAAGCTTTCTTT,CASSFGGQVNTEAFF
TRBV19,TRBD1,TRBJ1-5,15,-,TGTGCCAGTAGAGCGGACAGGGGGGTCAATCAGCCCCAGCATTTT,CASRADRGVNQPQHF
TRBV5-1,-,TRBJ1-5,14,-,TGCGCCAGCAGCTTGGCCGGGGGGCCTCAGCCCCAGCATTTT,CASSLAGGPQPQHF
TRBV28,TRBD2,TRBJ2-3,16,-,TGTGCCAGCAGCCCCCCAATGGCGGGAGGTTCAGATACGCAGTATTTT,CASSPPMAGGSDTQYF
TRBV4-3,-,TRBJ2-3,17,-,TGCGCCAGCAATCCAGAAAGTGATCTTACCCTCACAGATACGCAGTATTTT,CASNPESDLTLTDTQYF
TRBV30,TRBD2,TRBJ2-5,13,-,TGTGCCTGGAGAGCTAGCGGGATAGAGACCCAGTACTTC,CAWRASGIETQYF